This entry lists 5 T cell receptor beta chains sequenced from one sample in a study of regulatory T cells in long-lasting Graves disease. The time point is: newly diagnosed GD, antithyroid drugs for less than 3 months. PBMC RNA served as the TCR library source. According to the study, TCR beta libraries were built with iRepertoire HTBI primers and CDR3-region Arm-PCR. TCRdb recomputed calls from the multiplex PCR reads with MiXCR, one row per CDR3 protein. The table shows roughly 440,000 distinct CDR3 sequences, with approximately 16% occurring only once. The sample was also linked to a second study, of T cells in Graves' hyperthyroidism and ophthalmopathy.

The sequences come from peripheral blood mononuclear cells (PBMCs), collected at new diagnosis, from a patient treated with antithyroid drugs. The receptors shown here come from a woman between 18 and 29 years old with Graves disease.

This clonotype came up a few times. A junction boundary mismatches the germline segment, possibly from a read error. The V gene is TRBV9, the J gene TRBJ2-7; 8 bases align to TRBD2. Germline CDR1 and CDR2: SGDLS and YYNGEE. This CDR3 has 15 residues. The CDR3 sequence is CASSVSGRVSNEQYF. The CDR3 region has the DNA TGTGCCAGCAGCGTGAGCGGGAGAGTCTCCAACGAGCAGTACTTC.

This chain connects TRBV6-1 to TRBJ2-7, with 7 bases fitting TRBD1. This CDR3 contains 14 residues. With V trimmed by 7 bases and J by 2 bases, 8 bases remained unmatched. Germline values: CDR1 MNHNS, CDR2 SASEGT. CDR3 sequence (DNA): TGTGCCAGCAAACTACAGGGGACAGCCTACGAGCAGTACTTC. Its translation: CASKLQGTAYEQYF.

A few counts support this clonotype. The CDR3 nucleotides are TGCGCCAGCAGCCCGGGGGGCGATTGGTACACCGGGGAGCTGTTTTTT. Protein sequence: CASSPGGDWYTGELFF. The chain combines TRBV5-1 with TRBJ2-2; weak D call: TRBD2 (7 bases). The CDR3 runs to 16 residues. CDR1 is SGHRS, CDR2 YFSETQ, per germline. Trimming pared 4 bases from V and 3 bases from J, leaving 16 bases between.

The chain employs TRBV14 and TRBJ2-7, with 9 bases lining up with TRBD2. CDR1 SGHDN and CDR2 FVKESK come from the germline V gene. This CDR3 region has 17 residues. V was pared by 5 bases and J by 5 bases, with 16 bases of the junction left unmatched. CDR3: CASSSLGLAPSADEQYF. In DNA, the CDR3 is TGTGCCAGCAGCTCCCTCGGACTAGCGCCTTCGGCGGACGAGCAGTACTTC.

The gene calls are TRBV7-2 and TRBJ2-1; the D gene is possibly TRBD2 (5 bases). The V end was cut by 10 bases, the J end by 5 bases, with 21 bases between. The CDR3 consists of 15 residues. Germline CDR1 is SGHTA and CDR2 is FQGNSA. The CDR3 spells CAIQEWEIPNNEQFF. DNA of the CDR3: TGTGCCATCCAAGAGTGGGAGATACCCAACAATGAGCAGTTCTTC.